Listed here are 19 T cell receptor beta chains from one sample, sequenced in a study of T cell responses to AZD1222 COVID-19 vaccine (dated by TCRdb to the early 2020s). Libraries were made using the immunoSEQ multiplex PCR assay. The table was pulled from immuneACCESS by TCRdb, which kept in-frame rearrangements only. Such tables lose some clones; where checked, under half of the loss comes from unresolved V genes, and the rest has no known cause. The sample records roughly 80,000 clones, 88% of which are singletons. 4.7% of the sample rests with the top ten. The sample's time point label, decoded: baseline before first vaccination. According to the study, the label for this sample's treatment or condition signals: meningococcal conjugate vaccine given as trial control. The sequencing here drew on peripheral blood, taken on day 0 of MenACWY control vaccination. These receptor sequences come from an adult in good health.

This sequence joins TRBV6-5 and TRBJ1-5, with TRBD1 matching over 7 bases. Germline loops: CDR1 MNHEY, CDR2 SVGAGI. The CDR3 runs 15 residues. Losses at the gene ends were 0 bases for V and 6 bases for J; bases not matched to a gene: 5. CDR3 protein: CASSYSGPGGQPQHF. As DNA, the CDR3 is TGTGCCAGCAGTTACTCGGGGCCAGGGGGTCAGCCCCAGCATTTT.

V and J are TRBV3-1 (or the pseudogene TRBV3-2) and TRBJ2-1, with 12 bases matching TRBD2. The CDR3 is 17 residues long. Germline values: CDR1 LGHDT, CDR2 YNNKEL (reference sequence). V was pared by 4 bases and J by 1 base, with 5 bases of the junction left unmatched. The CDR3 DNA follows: TGTGCCAGCAGCCGTCTAGCGGGAGGGGTTTCCTACAATGAGCAGTTCTTC. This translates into CASSRLAGGVSYNEQFF.

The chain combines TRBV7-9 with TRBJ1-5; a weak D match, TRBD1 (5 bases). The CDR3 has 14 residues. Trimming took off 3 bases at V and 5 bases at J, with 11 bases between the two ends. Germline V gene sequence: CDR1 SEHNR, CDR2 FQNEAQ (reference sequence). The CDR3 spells CASSFKGTDQPQHF. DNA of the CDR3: TGTGCCAGCAGCTTCAAGGGGACGGATCAGCCCCAGCATTTT.

The DNA for the CDR3 is TGTGCCAGCAGTTACTCGGTCAGGGGTCGCAATTCACCCCTCCACTTT. Translating gives CASSYSVRGRNSPLHF. This chain links TRBV6-2 or TRBV6-3 with TRBJ1-6, with D perhaps matching TRBD1 (6 bases). The CDR3 totals 16 residues. Germline V CDR1 and CDR2: MNHEY, SVGEGT. Trimming shortened V by 0 bases and J by 7 bases, and 13 bases separated the two germline ends.

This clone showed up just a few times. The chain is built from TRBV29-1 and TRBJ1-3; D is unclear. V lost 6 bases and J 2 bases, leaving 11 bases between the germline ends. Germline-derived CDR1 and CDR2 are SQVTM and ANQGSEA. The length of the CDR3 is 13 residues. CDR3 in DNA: TGCAGCGTCGCCGGCGATGCTGGAAACACCATATATTTT. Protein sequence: CSVAGDAGNTIYF.

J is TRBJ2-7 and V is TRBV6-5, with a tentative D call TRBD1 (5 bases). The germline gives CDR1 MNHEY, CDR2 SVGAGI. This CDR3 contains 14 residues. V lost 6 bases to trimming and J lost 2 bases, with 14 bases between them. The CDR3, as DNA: TGTGCCAGCAGGCGATTGGGGCATACCTACGAGCAGTACTTC. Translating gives CASRRLGHTYEQYF.

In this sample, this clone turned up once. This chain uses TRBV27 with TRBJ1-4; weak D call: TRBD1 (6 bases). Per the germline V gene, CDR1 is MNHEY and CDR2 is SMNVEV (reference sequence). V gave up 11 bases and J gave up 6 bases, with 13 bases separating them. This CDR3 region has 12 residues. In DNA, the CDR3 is TGTGCCGCCGGACAGACCTATGAAAAACTGTTTTTT. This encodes CAAGQTYEKLFF.

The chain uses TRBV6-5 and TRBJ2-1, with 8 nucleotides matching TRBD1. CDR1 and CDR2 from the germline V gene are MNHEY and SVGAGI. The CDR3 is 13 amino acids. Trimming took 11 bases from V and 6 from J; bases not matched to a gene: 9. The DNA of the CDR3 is TGTGCCGTCCGGGGACAGGAGGGCAATGAGCAGTTCTTC. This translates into CAVRGQEGNEQFF.

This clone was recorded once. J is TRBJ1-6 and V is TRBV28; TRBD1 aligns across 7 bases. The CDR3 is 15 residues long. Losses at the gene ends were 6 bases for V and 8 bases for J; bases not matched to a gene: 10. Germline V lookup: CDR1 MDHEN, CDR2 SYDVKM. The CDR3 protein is CASSFLTGMDSPLHF. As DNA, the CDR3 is TGTGCCAGCAGCTTCCTGACAGGGATGGATTCACCCCTCCACTTT.

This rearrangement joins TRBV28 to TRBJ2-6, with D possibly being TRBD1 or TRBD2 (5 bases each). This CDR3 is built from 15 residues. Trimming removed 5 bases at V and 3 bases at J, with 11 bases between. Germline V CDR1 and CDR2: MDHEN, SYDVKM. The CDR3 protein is CASSLGTLGANVLTF. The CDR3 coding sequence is TGTGCCAGCAGTCTCGGGACCCTTGGGGCCAACGTCCTGACTTTC.

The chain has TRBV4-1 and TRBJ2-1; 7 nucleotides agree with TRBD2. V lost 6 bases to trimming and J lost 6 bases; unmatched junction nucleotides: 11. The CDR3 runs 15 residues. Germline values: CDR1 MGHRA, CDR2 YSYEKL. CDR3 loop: CASRIIVTSPNEQFF. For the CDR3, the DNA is TGCGCCAGCAGGATAATTGTGACTAGCCCCAATGAGCAGTTCTTC.

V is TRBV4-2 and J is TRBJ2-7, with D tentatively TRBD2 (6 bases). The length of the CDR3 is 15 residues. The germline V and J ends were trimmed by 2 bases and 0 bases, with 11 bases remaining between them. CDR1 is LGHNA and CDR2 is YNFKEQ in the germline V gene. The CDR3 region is CASSQIAESSYEQYF. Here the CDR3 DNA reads TGTGCCAGCAGCCAAATAGCGGAAAGCTCCTACGAGCAGTACTTC.

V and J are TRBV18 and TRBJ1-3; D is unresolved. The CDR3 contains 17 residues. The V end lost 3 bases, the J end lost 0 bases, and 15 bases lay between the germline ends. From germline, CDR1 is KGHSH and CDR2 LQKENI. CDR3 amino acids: CASSPDQALTSGNTIYF. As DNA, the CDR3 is TGTGCCAGCTCACCTGACCAGGCCCTTACCTCTGGAAACACCATATATTTT.

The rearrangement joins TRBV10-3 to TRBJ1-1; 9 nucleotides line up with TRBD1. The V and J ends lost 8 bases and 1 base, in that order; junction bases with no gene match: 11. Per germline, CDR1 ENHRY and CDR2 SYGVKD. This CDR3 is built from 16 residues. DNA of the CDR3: TGTGCCATCTCGGGGGGACAGGGTATTTGGAACACTGAAGCTTTCTTT. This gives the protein CAISGGQGIWNTEAFF.

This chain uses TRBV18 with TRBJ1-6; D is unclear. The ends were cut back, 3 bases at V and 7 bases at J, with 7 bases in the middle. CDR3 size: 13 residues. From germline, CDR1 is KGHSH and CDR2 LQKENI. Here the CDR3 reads CASSPKENSPLHF. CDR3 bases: TGTGCCAGCTCACCGAAGGAAAATTCACCCCTCCACTTT.

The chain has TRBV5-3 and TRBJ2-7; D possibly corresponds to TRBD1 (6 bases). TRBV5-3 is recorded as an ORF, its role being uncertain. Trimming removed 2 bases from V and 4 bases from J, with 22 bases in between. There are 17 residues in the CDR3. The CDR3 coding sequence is TGTGCCAGAAGCTTTCTGTCTGCAGGGGCCGACGTTTACGAGCAGTACTTC. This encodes CARSFLSAGADVYEQYF.

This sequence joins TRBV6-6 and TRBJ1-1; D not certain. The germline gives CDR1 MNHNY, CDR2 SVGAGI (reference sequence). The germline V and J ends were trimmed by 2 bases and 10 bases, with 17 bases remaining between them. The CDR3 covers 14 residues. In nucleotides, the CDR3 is TGTGCCAGCAGTTACAGCGGTGGGGAGCGGGTAGCTTTCTTT. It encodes CASSYSGGERVAFF.

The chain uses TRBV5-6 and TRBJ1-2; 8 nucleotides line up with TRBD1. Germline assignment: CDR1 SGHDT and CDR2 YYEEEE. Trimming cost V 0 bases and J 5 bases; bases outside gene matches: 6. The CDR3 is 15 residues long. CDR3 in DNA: TGTGCCAGCAGCTTGGTTGCAGGGGGCGTGTATGGCTACACCTTC. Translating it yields CASSLVAGGVYGYTF.

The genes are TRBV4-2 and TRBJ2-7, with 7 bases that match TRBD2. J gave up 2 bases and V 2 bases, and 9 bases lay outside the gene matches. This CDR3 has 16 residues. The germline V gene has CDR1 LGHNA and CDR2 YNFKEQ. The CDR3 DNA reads TGTGCCAGCAGCCAACAGTCTAGCGGAGTGGCCTACGAGCAGTACTTC. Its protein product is CASSQQSSGVAYEQYF.